This TCR beta chain was captured in a study of blood T cell repertoires in COVID-19. Study at large: The United States, Italy and Spain provided the acute and convalescent COVID-19 samples. T cells, B-cell-depleted T cells, or PBMCs supplied cDNA or gDNA.

Deletions cut 8 bases from V and 7 bases from J, with 26 bases between. The CDR3 contains 16 residues. The germline V gene has CDR1 SNHLY and CDR2 FYNNEI. In the original workflow: Amplification from reference gene primers served as the basis for estimated nucleated cell counts. Libraries were prepared by immunoSEQ multiplex PCR; TCRdb keeps only in-frame clonotypes and omits some of them. V, J and clone size reflect that table, while D and trimming were determined from the DNA. The sample contains roughly 87,000 clones, around 72% of which appear only once. The receptor comes from a woman at least 80 years old with acute or convalescent COVID-19. The genes are TRBV2 and TRBJ1-2, with D hard to call. Source material: peripheral blood. DNA for the CDR3: TGTGCCAGCGAAAAAGGGCAGATTGCGAGGGAGTCTGGCTACACCTTC. Its protein is CASEKGQIARESGYTF.